This T cell receptor (beta chain) was retrieved from a study of blood T cell repertoires in COVID-19 (TCRdb year 2020). For the study in its entirety: The collaborator samples originated in the United States, Italy and Spain and spanned the acute and convalescent phases of COVID-19. Samples were obtained from the ongoing ImmuneRACE study (first 160 participants) and from some 1,300 subjects provided by 6 global collaborators. Nearly every sample came with metadata listing a de-identified subject ID, COVID-19 status, age in years and sex. The material from the prospective study consisted of cDNA or gDNA derived from T cells, B-cell-depleted T cells, or PBMCs. Where HLA class I and class II types were available, the types were taken from metadata supplied by the sample provider, not from assay-based typing. Deeply sampled blood TCRbeta repertoires from subjects exposed to, actively infected with, or recovered from COVID-19 were included in the dataset. A freely available public database, intended as a resource for researchers studying the immune response to SARS-CoV-2, is where the repertoires were released.

Points the paper makes about the study in general: Clinical and demographic metadata were provided uncurated, with the amount varying by source and participant.

Each collaborating institution followed its own protocols to collect whole blood in K2EDTA tubes. For TCRbeta analysis, collaborators shipped samples in one of three forms: frozen whole blood, isolated PBMCs, or DNA extracted from either of those sample types. TCRbeta CDR3 regions were amplified from genomic DNA by means of the immunoSEQ Assay, a bias-controlled multiplex PCR. As for how the authors treated the data: Within the assay, amplification of reference gene primers was used to estimate how many nucleated cells each sample contained. Sequence reads were collapsed and filtered to measure the absolute abundance of every unique TCRbeta CDR3 rearrangement. For each sample, productive Simpson clonality was calculated as the square root of Simpson's diversity index across productive rearrangements. TCRdb took over this immuneACCESS table, retaining in-frame rearrangements with V and J assigned. Such tables are incomplete; in checked studies, under half of the missing clones stem from an unresolved V gene, and the remainder is unexplained. Clone size and V and J calls were adopted from that table, with D and trimming inferred from the DNA. The sample records 100,000 to 150,000 clones, roughly three quarters of which are singletons. 7.9% of the sample lies in the top ten.

Taken from cysteine to phenylalanine, the CDR3 has 17 residues. Only the CDR3 portion is preserved as DNA: 51 bases, with reading frame beginning at the first base. Trimmed from V: 0 bases; trimmed from J: 4 bases; junction bases lacking a gene match: 12. The germline V gene yields LGHNT for CDR1 and FRNRAP for CDR2. A single count supports this clone. Its antigen specificity is not known. One base away there is no much larger clone; base qualities are not given. The sequence was collected from a human donor in a cohort sampled during active COVID-19. Recombination connected TRBV12-5 to TRBJ2-7, with TRBD1 matching 7 junction bases. Sequencing used peripheral blood. The CDR3: CASGLVLGTVRWYEQYF. Read as DNA, the sequence is TGTGCTAGTGGTTTGGTACTCGGGACAGTGAGGTGGTACGAGCAGTACTTC.